This passage covers 7 T cell receptor beta chains from one sample sequenced in a study of blood T cell repertoires in COVID-19. TCRdb's table, derived via immunoSEQ multiplex PCR, lists solely in-frame clones and lacks some. The table lists about 220,000 clones, 83% of them singletons. Sequencing input: PBMCs or T cells enriched from blood (not recorded which). The source is a woman between 50 and 59 years old who had been exposed to COVID-19.

The chain joins TRBV7-6 to TRBJ1-1; D gene unclear. Looked up from germline, CDR1 is SGHVS and CDR2 is FNYEAQ. V was pared by 3 bases and J by 11 bases, with 16 bases between. This CDR3 comprises 13 residues. CDR3 nucleotides: TGTGCCAGCAGCTTGTTTGCGAGTACCGGGGCTTTCTTT. Protein product: CASSLFASTGAFF.

This clone has only one observation. V is TRBV2 and J is TRBJ2-3; 7 bases match TRBD2. V gave up 6 bases and J gave up 4 bases; unmatched junction bases: 10. The V gene's germline CDR1 is SNHLY and CDR2 FYNNEI. This CDR3 is built from 15 residues. CDR3 region: CASRGIRTRPDTQYF. The CDR3 DNA follows: TGTGCCAGCAGGGGGATAAGGACTAGGCCAGATACGCAGTATTTT.

The chain joins TRBV15 to TRBJ1-2; possibly TRBD1 for D (6 bases). In germline, CDR1 is LNHNV, CDR2 YYDKDF (reference sequence). Trimming took 5 bases from V and 2 from J, leaving 15 bases between them. CDR3 size: 15 residues. As DNA, the CDR3 is TGTGCCACCAGCCAAGGAACCGACAGGAACTATGGCTACACCTTC. Its translation is CATSQGTDRNYGYTF.

The chain is built from TRBV5-6 and TRBJ2-5; D may be TRBD2 (5 bases). The V gene lost 2 bases and the J gene lost 5 bases, with 13 bases spanning the gap. Per the germline V gene, CDR1 is SGHDT and CDR2 is YYEEEE. The CDR3 has 14 amino acids. CDR3 protein: CASSFDTSDETQYF. DNA for the CDR3: TGTGCCAGCAGCTTCGATACTAGTGACGAGACCCAGTACTTC.

The V gene is TRBV24-1, the J gene TRBJ1-5; TRBD1 is a possible D gene (5 bases). Trimming took off 7 bases at V and 5 bases at J, with 14 bases between the two ends. CDR1 is KGHDR, CDR2 SFDVKD, per germline. The CDR3 totals 14 residues. CDR3 sequence: CATSLGGVDQPQHF. CDR3 coding DNA: TGTGCCACCAGCCTCGGGGGGGTTGATCAGCCCCAGCATTTT.

The V gene is TRBV5-5, the J gene TRBJ2-1; 8 bases are shared with TRBD1. V shed 5 bases and J 3 bases; nucleotides not matched to a gene: 10. Looked up from germline, CDR1 is SGHKS and CDR2 is YYEKEE (reference sequence). The CDR3 runs to 16 residues. The CDR3 is CASRVVGTGYYNEQFF. CDR3 sequence (DNA): TGTGCCAGCAGGGTAGTAGGGACAGGCTACTACAATGAGCAGTTCTTC.

The chain employs TRBV2 and TRBJ1-2; the match to TRBD1 covers 7 bases. In germline, CDR1 is SNHLY, CDR2 FYNNEI. V lost 5 bases, J lost 6 bases, and 6 bases stayed unmatched. This CDR3 has 13 amino acids. Here the CDR3 reads CASSLRGENGYTF. DNA of the CDR3: TGTGCCAGCAGTCTCAGGGGGGAGAATGGCTACACCTTC.